Each of the 30 T cell receptor beta chains below was sequenced from the same sample in a study of blood T cells in healthy people across ages. Through a sample-barcoded 5' primer and a J-beta primer mix, a second PCR was run for about 6 to 12 cycles. Each CDR3 protein is one row after TCRdb ran MiXCR on the 5' RACE reads. In the table there are around 650,000 distinct CDR3 sequences, about 30% of which are singletons. Sequenced: blood. These receptor sequences come from a woman at least 80 years old in good health.

The V call is TRBV5-1, the J call TRBJ2-7; 8 nucleotides align to TRBD2. The closer fit of TRBJ2-5 to the DNA end suggests the J call may be wrong. Germline V gene lookup returns CDR1 SGHRS and CDR2 YFSETQ. The CDR3 consists of 16 residues. Written as DNA, the CDR3 is TGCGCCAGCAGCTTGGGAGTAGCGGGATCGCTGGAGACCCAGTACTTC. Translation gives CASSLGVAGSLETQYF.

Comments on this clonotype: The germline gene is not matched at one end of the junction; a read error may be the cause. This rearrangement joins TRBV29-1 to TRBJ2-1; unclear D gene. This CDR3 contains 13 residues. Germline V gene data show CDR1 as SQVTM and CDR2 as ANQGSEA. CDR3 sequence (DNA): TGCAGCATTGAATCGGCTCTCTACAATGAGCAGTTCTTC. Translated: CSIESALYNEQFF.

This clonotype came up many times. The chain employs TRBV20-1 and TRBJ1-2, with D possibly matching TRBD1 (5 bases). CDR1 and CDR2 from the germline V gene are DFQATT and SNEGSKA (reference sequence). This CDR3 is 14 amino acids long. V dropped 0 bases and J dropped 4 bases, with 12 bases sitting between them. The CDR3 DNA sequence: TGCAGTGCTAGAGACTTGGACAACAGCTATGGCTACACCTTC. Amino acids: CSARDLDNSYGYTF.

A note on this clonotype: A read error is possible here, since a much larger clone lies one base away. The CDR3 loop is CAISVSGVQFF. CDR3 coding DNA: TGTGCCATCAGTGTGTCCGGCGTTCAGTTCTTC. The chain joins TRBV10-3 to TRBJ2-1; D unresolved. The germline CDR1 and CDR2 sequences are ENHRY and SYGVKD. The CDR3 runs to 11 residues. V was shortened by 4 bases and J by 13 bases, with 11 bases between the two germline ends.

V gene TRBV5-1 combines with J gene TRBJ2-7; 8 positions match TRBD1. The closer fit of TRBJ2-5 to the DNA end suggests the J call may be wrong. This CDR3 has 14 amino acids. Germline V gene sequence: CDR1 SGHRS, CDR2 YFSETQ. The CDR3 nucleotides read TGCGCCAGCAGCGTCGACAGGGGTTCCGGGACCCAGTACTTC. The encoded protein is CASSVDRGSGTQYF.

The table lists this clonotype with many counts. This sequence joins TRBV20-1 and TRBJ1-1, with unresolved D. Trimming removed 5 bases at V and 5 bases at J, with 12 bases between. Germline V lookup: CDR1 DFQATT, CDR2 SNEGSKA (reference sequence). This CDR3 region has 12 residues. DNA for the CDR3: TGCAGTGCTCTGGGCGGTTGGACTGAAGCTTTCTTT. It codes for CSALGGWTEAFF.

This clonotype occurred many times. The chain recombines TRBV6-5 with TRBJ1-2; 7 bases line up with TRBD1. This CDR3 has 13 amino acids. Germline CDR1 reads MNHEY; CDR2 reads SVGAGI. V was clipped by 3 bases and J by 8 bases; unmatched bases: 6. Here the CDR3 DNA reads TGTGCCAGCAGTTATTCGACAGGGCCCGGCTACACCTTC. Translated: CASSYSTGPGYTF.

This clonotype has ten or more counts. The chain links TRBV5-1 to TRBJ1-2, with D perhaps TRBD1 (5 bases). V was cut by 0 bases and J by 4 bases, with 22 bases left in between. The V gene's germline CDR1 is SGHRS and CDR2 YFSETQ. This CDR3 is built from 18 residues. CDR3 coding DNA: TGCGCCAGCAGCTTGGTCGGTGGAACAGGACACTCCGCCTATGGCTACACCTTC. Protein product: CASSLVGGTGHSAYGYTF. The entire variable domain, with the rest obtained from reference TRBV5-1 and TRBJ1-2, is as follows: KAGVTQTPRYLIKTRGQQVTLSCSPISGHRSVSWYQQTPGQGLQFLFEYFSETQRNKGNFPGRFSGRQFSNSRSEMNVSTLELGDSALYLCASSLVGGTGHSAYGYTFGSGTRLTVV.

As for this clonotype: At one end the junction does not follow the germline gene, possibly because of a read error. The chain recombines TRBV7-3 with TRBJ1-2; the match to TRBD1 covers 12 bases. CDR3 length equals 16 residues. Germline V gene data show CDR1 as SGHTA and CDR2 as FQGTGA. CDR3 protein: CASSLTGTGGRYGYTF. CDR3 nucleotides: TGTGCCAGCAGCCTAACCGGGACAGGGGGCCGTTATGGCTACACCTTC.

This clonotype has only a few counts. This rearrangement joins TRBV5-1 to TRBJ1-4; tentatively, D is TRBD1 (5 bases). Germline assignment: CDR1 SGHRS and CDR2 YFSETQ. Trimming left V 1 base short and J 5 bases short, with 12 bases between. The CDR3 sequence is 15 residues long. The CDR3 here is CASSLNRGSNEKLFF. Here the CDR3 DNA reads TGCGCCAGCAGCTTGAATCGGGGCTCAAATGAAAAACTGTTTTTT.

This clonotype was observed at least ten times. This chain uses TRBV20-1 with TRBJ2-7; D is possibly TRBD2 (6 bases). V lost 6 bases and J lost 0, with 9 bases in between. The CDR3 is made up of 12 amino acids. The V gene's germline CDR1 is DFQATT and CDR2 SNEGSKA (reference sequence). CDR3 nucleotides: TGCAGTGCGGAGGGGCCCTCCTACGAGCAGTACTTC. Its translation is CSAEGPSYEQYF.

Points on this clonotype: This may be a read error, as it is one base from a much larger clone. V is TRBV7-3 and J is TRBJ2-1; TRBD2 is a possible D gene (5 bases). Germline loops: CDR1 SGHTA, CDR2 FQGTGA. This CDR3 is 15 amino acids long. Here the CDR3 reads CASSLRGALYNEHFF. The CDR3 DNA is TGTGCCAGCAGCTTAAGGGGAGCTCTCTACAATGAGCACTTCTTC.

This clonotype was picked up many times. The rearrangement joins TRBV20-1 to TRBJ2-7; no firm D call. V lost 3 bases, J lost 4 bases, and 10 bases lay in between. CDR3 length: 12 residues. From germline, CDR1 is DFQATT and CDR2 SNEGSKA (reference sequence). The CDR3 sequence: CSASTNWYEQYF. In DNA, the CDR3 is TGCAGTGCTAGCACCAACTGGTACGAGCAGTACTTC.

This clonotype was seen only a few times. This chain uses TRBV12-3 or TRBV12-4 with TRBJ2-2, with unresolved D. Trimming stripped 1 base from V and 3 bases from J, with 3 bases between. The CDR3 is 13 residues long. CDR3 nucleotide sequence: TGTGCCAGCAGTTTAGGAGACACCGGGGAGCTGTTTTTT. This encodes CASSLGDTGELFF.

This clonotype was counted a few times. A much larger clone lies one base from this, so it may be a read error. The V and J genes are TRBV7-2 and TRBJ2-7; D gene unclear. Germline V CDR1 and CDR2: SGHTA, FQGNSA. The CDR3 contains 11 residues. DNA for the CDR3: TGTGCCAACAGCCACCACTACGAGCAGTACTTC. Amino acid sequence: CANSHHYEQYF.

This clonotype was found a few times. A much larger clone sits a single nucleotide away, making a read error possible. The chain combines TRBV6-5 with TRBJ2-7, with D possibly TRBD1 on 6 matching bases. The germline V gene encodes CDR1 MNHEY and CDR2 SVGAGI. The CDR3 spans 13 residues. DNA of the CDR3: TGTACCAGCAGTAGCAGGGGCTCCTACGAGCAGTACTTC. Residues: CTSSSRGSYEQYF.

V and J are TRBV2 and TRBJ1-1; TRBD1 aligns across 7 bases. The germline CDR1 and CDR2 sequences are SNHLY and FYNNEI. The V segment lost 7 bases and the J segment 6 bases; nucleotides outside the gene matches: 20. The CDR3 has 17 amino acids. The CDR3 bases are TGTGCCAGCACAGGGGGTAGCCCTGGTGTTCGGGACGCTGAAGCTTTCTTT. Translated, it gives CASTGGSPGVRDAEAFF.

This clonotype appeared a few times. The chain has TRBV12-3 or TRBV12-4 and TRBJ2-1; no definite D call. V lost 2 bases, J lost 13 bases, and 9 bases lay in between. The CDR3 totals 11 residues. The CDR3 nucleotides read TGTGCCAGCAGTTTATTAGAGACCCAGTTCTTC. As protein: CASSLLETQFF.

The table lists this clonotype with a few counts. The chain combines TRBV20-1 with TRBJ2-5; tentative D call: TRBD1 (7 bases). Trimming shortened V by 6 bases and J by 12 bases, and 17 bases separated the two germline ends. Germline V gene data show CDR1 as DFQATT and CDR2 as SNEGSKA (reference sequence). CDR3 length: 11 amino acids. CDR3 sequence: CSASPDREEYF. CDR3 nucleotides: TGCAGTGCCTCACCCGACAGGGAGGAGTACTTC.

This clonotype was counted a few times. This rearrangement joins TRBV9 to TRBJ2-2, with 8 bases matching TRBD2. This CDR3 spans 15 amino acids. V shed 2 bases, J shed 6 bases, and the junction held 6 bases outside the gene matches. Germline V gene lookup returns CDR1 SGDLS and CDR2 YYNGEE. The CDR3, as DNA: TGTGCCAGCAGCGTGGGACTAGTAGGGGCCGGGGAGCTGTTTTTT. This translates into CASSVGLVGAGELFF.

V usage is TRBV7-7 and J usage is TRBJ2-5; TRBD2 matches 11 bases. The CDR3 contains 20 residues. V was clipped by 1 base and J by 11 bases; unmatched bases: 24. The germline CDR1 and CDR2 sequences are SSHAT and FNYEAQ (reference sequence). CDR3: CASSLDPAGVAGGQFNEQYF. CDR3 nucleotide sequence: TGTGCCAGCAGCTTAGACCCCGCTGGAGTAGCGGGGGGGCAATTCAATGAGCAGTACTTC.

This clonotype has at least ten counts. The rearrangement links TRBV7-9 to TRBJ2-5; TRBD2 might be the D (6 bases). Germline-derived CDR1 and CDR2 are SEHNR and FQNEAQ (reference sequence). The V end lost 4 bases, the J end lost 5 bases, and 11 bases lay between the germline ends. The CDR3 spans 13 residues. Written as DNA, the CDR3 is TGTGCCAGCAGCTCCGGGGGATACGAGACCCAGTACTTC. This sequence encodes CASSSGGYETQYF.

With respect to this clonotype: Since a much larger clone is just one base distant, this may be a read error. V is TRBV2 and J is TRBJ2-5; 13 bases line up with TRBD2. With 6 bases clipped from V and 11 bases from J, the junction kept 15 bases outside the gene matches. Germline-derived CDR1 and CDR2 are SNHLY and FYNNEI. The CDR3 runs to 16 residues. Here the CDR3 DNA reads TGTGCCAGCAGCCTCAGACTAGCGGGGGGTTACAATGAGCAGTACTTC. Translating it yields CASSLRLAGGYNEQYF.

As to this clonotype: One end of the junction is discordant with germline, which a read error may explain. The rearrangement joins TRBV2 to TRBJ1-2; 10 bases are shared with TRBD1. CDR1 SNHLY and CDR2 FYNNEI come from the germline V gene. CDR3 length equals 13 residues. CDR3 protein: CASSGTGASGYTF. The CDR3 DNA follows: TGTGCCAGTAGTGGGACAGGGGCCTCTGGCTACACCTTC.

There are a few counts of this clonotype. The rearrangement links TRBV3-1 to TRBJ2-1; TRBD1 aligns across 9 bases. With 4 bases clipped from V and 12 bases from J, the junction kept 10 bases outside the gene matches. Germline values: CDR1 LGHDT, CDR2 YNNKEL (reference sequence). This CDR3 comprises 14 residues. The chain's CDR3 is CASSPRDREDGQFF. The CDR3 bases are TGTGCCAGCAGCCCCCGGGACAGGGAGGATGGGCAGTTCTTC.

The chain carries TRBV20-1 and TRBJ1-2; 8 positions agree with TRBD1. In germline, CDR1 is DFQATT, CDR2 SNEGSKA (reference sequence). The CDR3 is 14 amino acids. The trim removed 3 bases at V and 6 bases at J, leaving 9 bases unmatched. CDR3 in DNA: TGCAGTGCTAGGGCCCTCAGGGGGCAGGATGGCTACACCTTC. Translated: CSARALRGQDGYTF.

The chain has TRBV30 and TRBJ2-7; 7 bases fit TRBD1. From germline, CDR1 is GTSNPN and CDR2 SVGIG (reference sequence). V shed 0 bases and J 2 bases; nucleotides not matched to a gene: 4. This CDR3 comprises 14 residues. The DNA of the CDR3 is TGTGCCTGGAGTGTGGGACAGCCAGCCTACGAGCAGTACTTC. It translates to CAWSVGQPAYEQYF.

The count of this clonotype is one. The chain links TRBV20-1 to TRBJ1-5; maybe TRBD1 (6 bases). Germline CDR1 is DFQATT and CDR2 is SNEGSKA (reference sequence). This CDR3 is built from 15 residues. V lost 3 bases and J 0 bases, leaving 12 bases between the germline ends. CDR3 sequence: CSARRGHLSNQPQHF. Here the CDR3 DNA reads TGCAGTGCTAGGCGGGGACACCTTAGCAATCAGCCCCAGCATTTT.

The rearrangement uses TRBV7-9 and TRBJ1-2; the D is unclear. Deletions cut 4 bases from V and 3 bases from J, with 12 bases between. The CDR3 consists of 14 residues. Germline CDR1 and CDR2: SEHNR and FQNEAQ (reference sequence). CDR3 coding DNA: TGTGCCAGCAGCTATCACCGAGGCGACTATGGCTACACCTTC. Its protein product is CASSYHRGDYGYTF.

This clonotype was detected ten times or more. This chain links TRBV5-1 with TRBJ2-6; 7 nucleotides match TRBD1. The CDR3 has 16 residues. Germline lookup yields CDR1 SGHRS and CDR2 YFSETQ. The junction had 5 bases not matched to a gene; V was cut back by 4 bases and J by 1 base. The CDR3: CASSGTVASGANVLTF. The CDR3 bases are TGCGCCAGCAGCGGGACAGTAGCTTCTGGGGCCAACGTCCTGACTTTC.